The T cell receptor (beta chain) under discussion was sequenced for a study of blood T cell repertoires in COVID-19 (dated by TCRdb to between 2020 and 2021). Looking at the study overall: Samples covering the acute and convalescent phases of COVID-19 were provided by collaborators in the United States, Italy and Spain. Samples were obtained from the ongoing ImmuneRACE study (first 160 participants) and from 1,000 to 1,500 subjects provided by 6 global collaborators. Deeply sampled blood TCRbeta repertoires from subjects exposed to, actively infected with, or recovered from COVID-19 were included in the dataset. A de-identified subject ID, COVID-19 status, age in years and sex were almost always included in the sample metadata. Where available, HLA class I and class II types were taken from metadata supplied by the sample provider and were not determined by assay-based typing. A freely available public database, intended as a resource for researchers studying the immune response to SARS-CoV-2, is where the repertoires were released. The material from the prospective study consisted of cDNA or gDNA derived from T cells, B-cell-depleted T cells, or PBMCs.

The study at large found these results: The amount of clinical and demographic metadata varied by source and participant and was provided uncurated.

TCRbeta CDR3 regions were amplified from genomic DNA using the immunoSEQ Assay, a bias-controlled multiplex PCR. As for how the authors treated the data: Nucleated cell counts per sample were estimated from amplification of reference gene primers within the assay. To quantify the absolute abundance of each unique TCRbeta CDR3 rearrangement, sequence reads were collapsed and filtered. For each sample, productive Simpson clonality was calculated by taking the square root of Simpson's diversity index across productive rearrangements. Held by TCRdb, this immuneACCESS table contains in-frame sequences only and omits some clones. Under half of the omission traces to an unresolved V gene where checked; the cause of the rest is unknown. V, J and clone size reflect that table, while D and trimming were determined from the DNA. Counted in this sample were about 180,000 clones; 86% of them appeared once. The leading ten clones occupy about 8.6% of the sample.

Worth noting for this clone: Its recognized antigen is unknown. No much larger clone exists at a distance of one base, and base qualities are not known.

Collaborating institutions collected whole blood in K2EDTA tubes following their own protocols. Collaborator samples were shipped for TCRbeta analysis as frozen whole blood, isolated PBMCs, or DNA extracted from either sample type. The CDR3 goes from the cysteine to the phenylalanine over 16 residues. The entry retains the CDR3 DNA only, 48 bases that are in frame from base 1. Trimming takes 5 bases from V and 1 base from J, and the germline ends sit 17 bases apart. The germline V gene yields SGHVS for CDR1 and FNYEAQ for CDR2. In this chain, TRBV7-6 is recombined with TRBJ2-5; matching of 6 bases hints at TRBD1 as the D gene. This TCR derives from a man aged 45 to 65 with active or convalescent COVID-19. Sequencing was performed on peripheral blood. The sequence in DNA is TGTGCCAGCAGCCGACCCCGGCAGGGGACCCAAGAGACCCAGTACTTC. This gives the protein CASSRPRQGTQETQYF. The full variable domain, with segments outside the CDR3 supplied by the reference TRBV7-6 and TRBJ2-5 proteins, appears as GAGVSQSPRYKVTKRGQDVALRCDPISGHVSLYWYRQALGQGPEFLTYFNYEAQQDKSGLPNDRFSAERPEGSISTLTIQRTEQRDSAMYRCASSRPRQGTQETQYFGPGTRLLVL.